This record concerns one TCR beta chain sequence. Its specificity is unknown. There are 16 residues in the CDR3. V lost 6 bases, J lost 1 base, and 17 bases lay in between. Germline CDR1 SNHLY, CDR2 FYNNEI. The data are from a study of cytomegalovirus exposure and HLA in healthy donors. General observations from the study: Fewer N-insertions (relative to the roughly 670-donor mean) were reportedly seen in an Asian-associated ancestry cluster in a later analysis. V- and J-gene trimming of TCR beta was linked (in a later analysis) to a missense DCLRE1C variant. Equally common other TCR beta chains were less clonally expanded than HLA-associated ones, a later analysis found.

With 60 Vbeta and 13 Jbeta primers, the PCR was carried out. Clones were sequenced by immunoSEQ multiplex PCR, and TCRdb holds only the in-frame ones, with some missing. Here the sample spans approximately 100,000 clones, 70% to 80% being singletons. This TCR came from a man aged 45-65 years in good health and CMV-seropositive. Specimen: PBMCs. The gene calls are TRBV2 and TRBJ2-3; possibly TRBD2 for D (7 bases). The chain's CDR3 is CASSVGGGAGTDTQYF. CDR3 bases: TGTGCCAGCAGCGTAGGAGGGGGGGCCGGCACAGATACGCAGTATTTT. The whole variable domain, filled in from reference TRBV2 and TRBJ2-3, reads EPEVTQTPSHQVTQMGQEVILRCVPISNHLYFYWYRQILGQKVEFLVSFYNNEISEKSEIFDDQFSVERPDGSNFTLKIRSTKLEDSAMYFCASSVGGGAGTDTQYFGPGTRLTVL.